The rows below give T cell receptor beta chains drawn from one sample of a study of T cell responses to AZD1222 COVID-19 vaccine. This table comes from immunoSEQ multiplex PCR, and its TCRdb copy is limited to in-frame clones, with some not included. The data contain approximately 120,000 clones, about 90% of them singletons. Here the sequenced sample was peripheral blood, taken on day 0 of AZD1222 vaccination. The receptors shown here come from an adult in good health. CDR3s include the opening cysteine and the closing phenylalanine or tryptophan. The order of the fields is V gene, D gene, clone size, J gene, CDR3 protein, CDR3 DNA. D genes are given only for firm matches. Clone size, where shown, is once, few, many, or a class for clones that have expanded.

TRBV28	.	.	TRBJ1-3	CASSFPGANSGNTIYF	TGTGCCAGCAGTTTTCCAGGGGCGAACTCTGGAAACACCATATATTTT
TRBV7-2	.	.	TRBJ1-5	CASSLSPNQPQHF	TGTGCCAGCAGCTTAAGTCCGAATCAGCCCCAGCATTTT
TRBV29-1	TRBD1	.	TRBJ1-5	CSATDRVSNQPQHF	TGCAGCGCCACCGACAGGGTGAGCAATCAGCCCCAGCATTTT
TRBV29-1	.	.	TRBJ1-4	CSAGRSATNEKLFF	TGCAGCGCTGGGCGGTCTGCAACTAATGAAAAACTGTTTTTT
TRBV11-3	TRBD1	.	TRBJ2-2	CASSYYRGGTGELFF	TGTGCCAGCAGCTATTACAGGGGTGGAACCGGGGAGCTGTTTTTT
TRBV6-5	.	.	TRBJ2-1	CASSYWRGTEQFF	TGTGCCAGCAGTTACTGGAGGGGGACTGAGCAGTTCTTC
TRBV11-3	TRBD1	.	TRBJ1-1	CASSLGNRGLNTEAFF	TGTGCCAGCAGTTTAGGGAACAGGGGACTGAACACTGAAGCTTTCTTT
TRBV7-2	TRBD2	.	TRBJ2-1	CASSLSGLAGKGQFF	TGTGCCAGCAGCTTATCCGGACTAGCGGGGAAGGGGCAGTTCTTC
TRBV7-9	.	.	TRBJ2-2	CAPSRSEDTGELFF	TGTGCCCCCAGCCGTTCTGAGGACACCGGGGAGCTGTTTTTT
TRBV5-1	.	.	TRBJ1-4	CASKGTARGDEKLFF	TGCGCCAGCAAGGGGACGGCCCGCGGGGATGAAAAACTGTTTTTT
TRBV27	.	few	TRBJ1-6	CASRERNSPLHF	TGTGCCAGCAGGGAGAGGAATTCACCCCTCCACTTT
TRBV19	.	once	TRBJ2-7	CASSPTLFSGDEQYF	TGTGCCAGTAGCCCGACGCTTTTCTCAGGGGACGAGCAGTACTTC
TRBV28	TRBD2	.	TRBJ2-7	CASSPGTSAAYEQYF	TGTGCCAGCAGTCCGGGGACTAGCGCCGCGTACGAGCAGTACTTC
TRBV4-1	.	.	TRBJ1-5	CASSETVLNQPQHF	TGCGCCAGCAGCGAAACAGTGCTCAATCAGCCCCAGCATTTT
TRBV6-5	.	.	TRBJ1-5	CASSYSAGGGQPQHF	TGTGCCAGCAGTTACTCCGCGGGGGGCGGTCAGCCCCAGCATTTT
TRBV7-2	.	.	TRBJ2-3	CASSLGPGADTQYF	TGTGCCAGCAGCTTAGGCCCGGGGGCAGATACGCAGTATTTT
TRBV4-2	.	.	TRBJ2-7	CASSQELSYEQYF	TGTGCCAGCAGCCAGGAACTAAGCTACGAGCAGTACTTC
TRBV7-2	.	.	TRBJ1-2	CASSLAPIGYTF	TGTGCCAGCAGCTTAGCGCCAATCGGCTACACCTTC
TRBV4-3	.	once	TRBJ1-1	CASSLGGPGEAFF	TGCGCCAGCAGTCTGGGGGGGCCGGGTGAAGCTTTCTTT
TRBV29-1	TRBD2	.	TRBJ2-1	CSGWLAGGLEQFF	TGCAGCGGGTGGCTAGCGGGGGGGTTGGAGCAGTTCTTC
TRBV12-5	.	.	TRBJ1-1	CASGRQPYTEAFF	TGTGCTAGTGGTCGACAGCCTTACACTGAAGCTTTCTTT
TRBV7-7	.	.	TRBJ2-7	CASSLSNRAEDEQYF	TGTGCTAGCAGCTTAAGCAACAGGGCGGAGGACGAGCAGTACTTC
TRBV30	TRBD1	.	TRBJ1-6	CAWTWTGSSYNSPLHF	TGTGCCTGGACCTGGACAGGCAGCTCCTATAATTCACCCCTCCACTTT
TRBV2	.	once	TRBJ1-5	CASSDQEYSNQPQHF	TGTGCCAGCAGTGACCAAGAATATAGCAATCAGCCCCAGCATTTT
TRBV19	.	.	TRBJ1-5	CASSIDRRFQGGQPQHF	TGTGCCAGTAGTATTGACAGACGATTTCAGGGTGGACAGCCCCAGCATTTT
TRBV18	.	once	TRBJ1-1	CASSLQSNTEAFF	TGTGCCAGCTCACTACAGTCGAACACTGAAGCTTTCTTT
TRBV15	.	.	TRBJ1-5	CATSREVGGQSNQPQHF	TGTGCCACCAGCAGGGAGGTTGGGGGGCAATCGAATCAGCCCCAGCATTTT
TRBV29-1	.	.	TRBJ2-7	CSVATGRRSSYEQYF	TGCAGCGTTGCGACGGGCCGTAGGAGCTCCTACGAGCAGTACTTC
TRBV7-2	.	.	TRBJ1-2	CASSFGTDYGYTF	TGTGCCAGCAGCTTTGGGACGGACTATGGCTACACCTTC
TRBV7-9	.	.	TRBJ1-4	CASSPVRSGSEKLFF	TGTGCCAGCAGCCCCGTGAGATCGGGGAGTGAAAAACTGTTTTTT
TRBV5-1	.	.	TRBJ2-5	CASSSWGLGKETQYF	TGCGCCAGCAGCTCGTGGGGACTTGGAAAAGAGACCCAGTACTTC
TRBV11-2	.	.	TRBJ1-1	CASSLGRNTEAFF	TGTGCCAGCAGCCTCGGACGGAACACTGAAGCTTTCTTT
TRBV7-9	TRBD1	.	TRBJ2-7	CASSLKPGTVAYEQYF	TGTGCCAGCAGCTTAAAACCTGGGACAGTGGCCTACGAGCAGTACTTC